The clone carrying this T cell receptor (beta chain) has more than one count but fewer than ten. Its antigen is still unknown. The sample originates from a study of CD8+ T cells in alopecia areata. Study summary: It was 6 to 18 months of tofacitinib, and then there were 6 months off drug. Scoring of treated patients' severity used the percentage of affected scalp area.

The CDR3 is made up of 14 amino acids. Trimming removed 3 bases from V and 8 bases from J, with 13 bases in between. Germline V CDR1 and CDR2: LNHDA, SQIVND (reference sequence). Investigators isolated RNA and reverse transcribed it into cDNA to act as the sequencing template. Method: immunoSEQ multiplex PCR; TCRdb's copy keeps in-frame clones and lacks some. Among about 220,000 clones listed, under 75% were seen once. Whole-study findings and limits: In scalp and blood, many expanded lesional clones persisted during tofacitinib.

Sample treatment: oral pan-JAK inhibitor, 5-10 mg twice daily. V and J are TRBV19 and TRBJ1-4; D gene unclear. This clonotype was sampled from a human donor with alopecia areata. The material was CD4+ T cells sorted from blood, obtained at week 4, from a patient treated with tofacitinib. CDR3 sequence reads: CASSMLGDREKLFF. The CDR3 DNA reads TGTGCCAGTAGTATGTTGGGCGACCGCGAAAAACTGTTTTTT.